The present entry profiles one TCR beta chain with its context. What it recognizes is unknown. Time point defined: persistent/refractory GD, antithyroid drugs over 5 years with positive TRAb. Extracted RNA from PBMCs served as the source of the TCR library. Graves' disease was diagnosed by American Thyroid Association guidelines. From germline, CDR1 is DFQATT and CDR2 SNEGSKA (reference sequence). The CDR3 sequence is 16 residues long. With 5 bases clipped from V and 7 bases from J, the junction kept 15 bases outside the gene matches. Building the TCR beta libraries relied on iRepertoire HTBI primers, and CDR3 regions underwent Arm-PCR. TCRdb reanalysed the multiplex PCR reads using MiXCR and keeps one entry per CDR3 protein. The data contain some 450,000 distinct CDR3 sequences, roughly a quarter of them singletons. The sample is drawn from a study of regulatory T cells in long-lasting Graves disease. Study-level findings and limits: Having only a small sample size may have limited accuracy. Whereas new patients shared 966 public clonotypes, persistent patients shared more, at about 3,000. TRBV28, TRBJ1-2 and TRBJ2-5 were favored in persistent disease.

The rearrangement links TRBV20-1 to TRBJ1-4, with 8 nucleotides matching TRBD1. This clonotype originated in a female donor with Graves disease. The sample in question was peripheral blood mononuclear cells (PBMCs), obtained when the disease was refractory, from a patient treated with antithyroid drugs. The CDR3: CSAPTGVPRVGEKLFF. The DNA of the CDR3 is TGCAGTGCTCCGACAGGGGTGCCTCGGGTTGGTGAAAAACTGTTTTTT.